This TCR beta chain was obtained from a study of blood T cell repertoires in COVID-19 (TCRdb year 2020). Some background on the complete study: Samples from collaborators originated in the United States, Italy and Spain and spanned both the acute and convalescent phases of COVID-19. The material from the prospective study consisted of cDNA or gDNA derived from T cells, B-cell-depleted T cells, or PBMCs. Subjects who had been exposed to COVID-19, were actively infected with it, or had recovered from it provided the deeply sampled blood TCRbeta repertoires that made up the dataset. A freely available public database, intended as a resource for researchers studying the immune response to SARS-CoV-2, is where the repertoires were released. Samples came from the ongoing ImmuneRACE study (first 160 participants) plus 1,254 subjects from 6 global collaborators. The sample metadata nearly always contained a de-identified subject ID, COVID-19 status, age in years and sex. Where HLA class I and class II types were available, the types were taken from metadata supplied by the sample provider, not from assay-based typing. The research as a whole found: How much clinical and demographic metadata was included differed by source and by participant, and the metadata was provided uncurated.

Based on the germline V gene, the CDR1 and CDR2 sequences are SGHDT and YYEEEE. The CDR3 spans 15 residues, from the cysteine through the phenylalanine. Here the CDR3 DNA is all that survives: 45 bases in frame from base 1. V is reduced by 1 base and J by 5 bases, leaving a spacing of 12 bases between them. About this clone itself: The target of this receptor is not known. The sample holds no much larger clone one base away, and base qualities are not on file.

TCRbeta CDR3 regions were amplified from genomic DNA by means of the immunoSEQ Assay, a bias-controlled multiplex PCR. The original pipeline was this. The number of nucleated cells in each sample was estimated by amplification of reference gene primers within the assay. To quantify the absolute abundance of each unique TCRbeta CDR3 rearrangement, sequence reads were collapsed and filtered. Productive Simpson clonality was computed per sample as the square root of Simpson's diversity index over productive rearrangements. Entries here come from immuneACCESS through TCRdb and include only in-frame sequences with V and J called. Some clones fail to appear in such tables; in the studies checked, an unresolved V gene covers under half of the shortfall, and the cause of the remainder is unknown. D and trimming come from the DNA, and the V and J calls and clone size come from that table. The table for this sample lists under 450,000 clones; roughly 87% of them were counted only once. Of the sample, around 5.1% is held by the ten largest clones.

Participants in the prospective study were aged about 18 to 95 years, lived in over 20 United States geographic areas, and enrolled through a virtual design. To assign participants to cohorts, the prospective study relied on clinical history that participants themselves reported in a screening survey and a study questionnaire. Recovered participants in ImmuneRACE Cohort 3 were defined as having two consecutive negative NP/OP PCR tests, clearance from a healthcare professional, or resolution of symptoms. Each participant in the prospective study had whole blood, serum and a nasopharyngeal or oropharyngeal swab collected by mobile phlebotomists. Additional blood draws and questionnaires over a roughly two-month period could optionally be provided by prospective study participants. Before DNA extraction, blood samples from the prospective study were shipped at room temperature or frozen.

This TCR was sampled from a woman aged 50 to 65 who had recovered from COVID-19. The specimen sequenced was PBMCs or T cells enriched from blood (not recorded which). The chain couples TRBV5-6 to TRBJ2-2, and possibly TRBD2, on 5 matching bases. Here the CDR3 is given as CASSLSRGWTGELFF. The base sequence is TGTGCCAGCAGCTTGAGTCGGGGTTGGACCGGGGAGCTGTTTTTT.